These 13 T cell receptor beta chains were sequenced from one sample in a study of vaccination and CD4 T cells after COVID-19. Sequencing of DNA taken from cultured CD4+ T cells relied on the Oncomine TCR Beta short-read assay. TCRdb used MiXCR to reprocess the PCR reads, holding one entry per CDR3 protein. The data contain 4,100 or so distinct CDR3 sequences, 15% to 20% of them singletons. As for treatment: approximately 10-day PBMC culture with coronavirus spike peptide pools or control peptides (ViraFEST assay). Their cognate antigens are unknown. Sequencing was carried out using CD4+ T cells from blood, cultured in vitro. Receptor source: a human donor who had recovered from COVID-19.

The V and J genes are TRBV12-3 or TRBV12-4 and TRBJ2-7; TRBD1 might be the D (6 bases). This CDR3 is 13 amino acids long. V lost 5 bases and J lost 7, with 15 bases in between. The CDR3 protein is CASSVGQPGEQYF. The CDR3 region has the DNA TGTGCCAGCAGTGTCGGACAGCCGGGGGAGCAGTACTTC.

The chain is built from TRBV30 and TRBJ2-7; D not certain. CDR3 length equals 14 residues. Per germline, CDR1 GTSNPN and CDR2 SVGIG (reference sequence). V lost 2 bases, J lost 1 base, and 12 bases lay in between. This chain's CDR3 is CAWSPRAVSYEQYF. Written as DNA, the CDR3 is TGTGCCTGGAGTCCTCGAGCAGTTTCCTACGAGCAGTACTTC. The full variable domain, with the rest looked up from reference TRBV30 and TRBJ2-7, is SQTIHQWPATLVQPVGSPLSLECTVEGTSNPNLYWYRQAAGRGLQLLFYSVGIGQISSEVPQNLSASRPQDRQFILSSKKLLLSDSGFYLCAWSPRAVSYEQYFGPGTRLTVT.

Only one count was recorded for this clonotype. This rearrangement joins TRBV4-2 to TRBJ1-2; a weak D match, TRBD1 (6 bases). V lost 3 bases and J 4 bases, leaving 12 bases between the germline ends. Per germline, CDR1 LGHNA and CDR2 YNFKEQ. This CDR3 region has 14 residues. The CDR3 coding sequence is TGTGCCAGCAGCCAGGAACAGGGTCGCTATGGCTACACCTTC. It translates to CASSQEQGRYGYTF.

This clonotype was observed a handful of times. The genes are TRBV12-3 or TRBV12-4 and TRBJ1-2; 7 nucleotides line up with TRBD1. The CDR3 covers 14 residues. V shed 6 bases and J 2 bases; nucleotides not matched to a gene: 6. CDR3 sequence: CASRYKQGNYGYTF. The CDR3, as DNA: TGTGCCAGCAGATATAAACAGGGGAACTATGGCTACACCTTC.

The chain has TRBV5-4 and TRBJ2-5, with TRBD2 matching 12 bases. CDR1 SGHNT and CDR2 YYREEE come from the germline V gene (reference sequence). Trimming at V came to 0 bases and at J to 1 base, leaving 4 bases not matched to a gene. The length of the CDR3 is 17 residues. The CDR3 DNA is TGTGCCAGCAGCTTGGGACTAGCGGGAGATCTCCAAGAGACCCAGTACTTC. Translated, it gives CASSLGLAGDLQETQYF.

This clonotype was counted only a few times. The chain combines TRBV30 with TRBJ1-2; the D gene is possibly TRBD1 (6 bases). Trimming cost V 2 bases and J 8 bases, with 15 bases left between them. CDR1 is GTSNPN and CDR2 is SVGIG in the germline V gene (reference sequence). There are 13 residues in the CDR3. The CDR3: CAWSFLGGRGYTF. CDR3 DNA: TGTGCCTGGAGTTTTCTGGGGGGGCGAGGCTACACCTTC.

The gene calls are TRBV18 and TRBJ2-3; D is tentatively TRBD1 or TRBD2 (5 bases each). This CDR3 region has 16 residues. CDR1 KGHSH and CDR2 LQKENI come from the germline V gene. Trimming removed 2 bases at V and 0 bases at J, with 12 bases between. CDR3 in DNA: TGTGCCAGCTCACCATATCCGGGACCCAGCACAGATACGCAGTATTTT. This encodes CASSPYPGPSTDTQYF.

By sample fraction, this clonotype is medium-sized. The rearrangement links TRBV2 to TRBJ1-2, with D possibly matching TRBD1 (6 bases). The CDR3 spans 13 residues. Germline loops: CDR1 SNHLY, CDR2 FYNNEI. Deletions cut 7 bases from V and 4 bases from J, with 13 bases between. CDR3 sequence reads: CASIIRTAYGYTF. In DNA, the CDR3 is TGTGCCAGCATTATTCGGACAGCCTATGGCTACACCTTC. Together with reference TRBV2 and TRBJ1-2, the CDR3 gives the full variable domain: EPEVTQTPSHQVTQMGQEVILRCVPISNHLYFYWYRQILGQKVEFLVSFYNNEISEKSEIFDDQFSVERPDGSNFTLKIRSTKLEDSAMYFCASIIRTAYGYTFGSGTRLTVV.

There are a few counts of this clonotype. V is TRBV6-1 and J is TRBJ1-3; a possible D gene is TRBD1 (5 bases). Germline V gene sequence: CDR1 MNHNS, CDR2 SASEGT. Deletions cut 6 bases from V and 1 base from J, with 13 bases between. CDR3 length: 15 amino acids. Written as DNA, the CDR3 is TGTGCCAGCAGCCGACTGACAGCGTCTGGAAACACCATATATTTT. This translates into CASSRLTASGNTIYF.

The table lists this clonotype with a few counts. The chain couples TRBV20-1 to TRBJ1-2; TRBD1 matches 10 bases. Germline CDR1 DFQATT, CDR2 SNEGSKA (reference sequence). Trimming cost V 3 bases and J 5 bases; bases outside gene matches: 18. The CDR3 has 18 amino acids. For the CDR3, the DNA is TGCAGTGCTAGGGCAAGGCAGGACAGGGGGTTTGGAGGATATGGCTACACCTTC. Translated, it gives CSARARQDRGFGGYGYTF.

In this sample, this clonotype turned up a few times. CDR3 sequence: CASSEVPEPGELFF. DNA for the CDR3: TGTGCCAGCAGTGAAGTCCCGGAACCAGGGGAGCTGTTTTTT. This chain links TRBV6-1 with TRBJ2-2, with no clear D. The V and J ends lost 1 base and 8 bases respectively, with 11 bases between them. CDR3 length equals 14 residues. CDR1 and CDR2 (germline): MNHNS, SASEGT.

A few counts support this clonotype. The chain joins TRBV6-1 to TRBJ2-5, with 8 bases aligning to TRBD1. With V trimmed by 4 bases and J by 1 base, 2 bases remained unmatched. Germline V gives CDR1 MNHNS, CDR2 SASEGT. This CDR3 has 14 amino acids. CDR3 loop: CASSGGQAQETQYF. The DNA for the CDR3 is TGTGCCAGCAGTGGGGGACAGGCCCAAGAGACCCAGTACTTC.

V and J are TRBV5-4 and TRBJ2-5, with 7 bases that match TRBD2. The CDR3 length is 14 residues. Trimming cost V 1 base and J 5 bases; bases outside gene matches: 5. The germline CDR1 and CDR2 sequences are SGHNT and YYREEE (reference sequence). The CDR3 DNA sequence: TGTGCCAGCAGCTTGCCGGGACTAAAGGAGACCCAGTACTTC. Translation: CASSLPGLKETQYF.